Each of the 8 T cell receptor beta chains below was sequenced from the same sample in a study of OX40 agonist ivuxolimab in advanced cancers. Profiled with immunoSEQ multiplex PCR; TCRdb holds only in-frame clones, not every one. The sample shows tens of thousands of clones, about 92% of them seen only once. Material: CD4+ or CD8+ T cells sorted from blood, obtained in a trial of the OX40 agonist ivuxolimab. These receptors all come from an adult with an advanced solid tumor such as melanoma, head and neck, liver or kidney cancer.

V is TRBV5-1 and J is TRBJ2-1, with D perhaps given as TRBD1 or TRBD2 (5 bases each). Germline-derived CDR1 and CDR2 are SGHRS and YFSETQ. The CDR3 extends over 17 amino acids. V was cut by 0 bases and J by 0 bases, with 13 bases left in between. The chain's CDR3 is CASSLGGTGSSYNEQFF. CDR3 in DNA: TGCGCCAGCAGCTTGGGAGGGACGGGGAGCTCCTACAATGAGCAGTTCTTC.

V gene TRBV5-1 combines with J gene TRBJ2-3, with D unresolved. The germline V gene has CDR1 SGHRS and CDR2 YFSETQ. The CDR3 runs 12 residues. Trimming shortened V by 2 bases and J by 5 bases, and 6 bases separated the two germline ends. CDR3 sequence reads: CASSFTRDTQYF. The CDR3 DNA follows: TGCGCCAGCAGCTTCACGAGAGATACGCAGTATTTT.

The rearrangement joins TRBV14 to TRBJ2-1; no definite D call. Trimming pared 2 bases from V and 1 base from J, leaving 9 bases between. CDR1 and CDR2 (germline): SGHDN, FVKESK. CDR3 size: 15 residues. CDR3 amino acids: CASSQRVGSYNEQFF. CDR3 nucleotides: TGTGCCAGCAGCCAACGAGTAGGATCCTACAATGAGCAGTTCTTC. The full variable domain, rest sourced from reference TRBV14 and TRBJ2-1, is EAGVTQFPSHSVIEKGQTVTLRCDPISGHDNLYWYRRVMGKEIKFLLHFVKESKQDESGMPNNRFLAERTGGTYSTLKVQPAELEDSGVYFCASSQRVGSYNEQFFGPGTRLTVL.

This chain connects TRBV6-6 to TRBJ2-1; D unresolved. Trimming left V 2 bases short and J 7 bases short, with 9 bases between. The length of the CDR3 is 13 residues. Per the germline V gene, CDR1 is MNHNY and CDR2 is SVGAGI (reference sequence). The CDR3 spells CASSYSSSNEQFF. The CDR3 DNA follows: TGTGCCAGCAGTTACAGTTCTAGTAATGAGCAGTTCTTC.

The genes are TRBV14 and TRBJ2-1; a weak D match, TRBD1 (6 bases). The CDR3 spans 14 residues. Germline CDR1 SGHDN, CDR2 FVKESK. V lost 0 bases to trimming and J lost 12 bases, with 15 bases between them. CDR3 nucleotide sequence: TGTGCCAGCAGCCAAGAAGGTATCGGGACATCGCAGTTCTTC. Translation gives CASSQEGIGTSQFF. The full variable domain, with the rest looked up from reference TRBV14 and TRBJ2-1, is EAGVTQFPSHSVIEKGQTVTLRCDPISGHDNLYWYRRVMGKEIKFLLHFVKESKQDESGMPNNRFLAERTGGTYSTLKVQPAELEDSGVYFCASSQEGIGTSQFFGPGTRLTVL.

This clone was recorded a few times. The rearrangement links TRBV7-2 to TRBJ2-2, with a weak D call TRBD1 (6 bases). V was cut by 3 bases and J by 4 bases, with 9 bases left in between. The CDR3 has 14 amino acids. The germline V gene encodes CDR1 SGHTA and CDR2 FQGNSA. CDR3 region: CASSFNRVTGELFF. In DNA form, the CDR3 reads TGTGCCAGCAGCTTCAACAGGGTCACCGGGGAGCTGTTTTTT.

This chain connects TRBV19 to TRBJ1-5; a possible D gene is TRBD1 (6 bases). In germline, CDR1 is LNHDA, CDR2 SQIVND (reference sequence). Trimming stripped 2 bases from V and 2 bases from J, with 10 bases between. The CDR3 runs 15 residues. This chain's CDR3 is CASSIPRGGNQPQHF. CDR3 sequence (DNA): TGTGCCAGTAGTATACCCAGGGGAGGCAATCAGCCCCAGCATTTT.

V is TRBV9 and J is TRBJ1-1; 9 nucleotides line up with TRBD1. The CDR3 is made up of 15 amino acids. Germline trimming cut 3 bases from V and 12 bases from J; bases unmatched to any gene: 15. CDR1 is SGDLS and CDR2 is YYNGEE in the germline V gene. Here the CDR3 DNA reads TGTGCCAGCAGCGAGGGGGGACAGGGAGGAAAGTTGACTTTCTTT. Its translation is CASSEGGQGGKLTFF.